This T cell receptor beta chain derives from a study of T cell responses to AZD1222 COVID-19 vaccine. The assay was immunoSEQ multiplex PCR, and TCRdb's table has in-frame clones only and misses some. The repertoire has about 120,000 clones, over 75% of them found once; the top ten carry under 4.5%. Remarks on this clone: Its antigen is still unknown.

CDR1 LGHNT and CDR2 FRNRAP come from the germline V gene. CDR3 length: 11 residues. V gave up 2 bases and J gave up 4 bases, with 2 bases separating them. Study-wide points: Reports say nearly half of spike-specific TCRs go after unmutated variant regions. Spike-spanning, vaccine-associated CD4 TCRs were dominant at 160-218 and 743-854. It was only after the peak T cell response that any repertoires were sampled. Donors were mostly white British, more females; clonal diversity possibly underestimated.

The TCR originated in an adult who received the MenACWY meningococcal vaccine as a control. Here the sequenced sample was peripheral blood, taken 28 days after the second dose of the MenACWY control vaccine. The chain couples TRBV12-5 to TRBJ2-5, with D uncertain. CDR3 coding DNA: TGTGCTAGTGGTTTGTTAGAGACCCAGTACTTC. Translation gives CASGLLETQYF.